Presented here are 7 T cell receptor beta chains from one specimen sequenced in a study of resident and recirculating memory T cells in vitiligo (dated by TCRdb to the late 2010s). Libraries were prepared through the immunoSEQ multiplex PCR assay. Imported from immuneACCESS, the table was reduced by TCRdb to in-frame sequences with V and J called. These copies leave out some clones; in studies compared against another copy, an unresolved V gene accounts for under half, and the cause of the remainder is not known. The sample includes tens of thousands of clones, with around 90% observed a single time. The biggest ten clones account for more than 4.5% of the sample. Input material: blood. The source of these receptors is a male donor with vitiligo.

The CDR3 DNA is TGTGCCAGCAGCCTGGGGGGACAGGGGGTGTCTGGGGCCAACGTCCTGACTTTC. It translates to CASSLGGQGVSGANVLTF. This chain joins TRBV28 and TRBJ2-6; 11 bases match TRBD1. Per germline, CDR1 MDHEN and CDR2 SYDVKM. The ends lost 6 bases at V and 1 base at J; junction bases unmatched: 8. The CDR3 is made up of 18 amino acids.

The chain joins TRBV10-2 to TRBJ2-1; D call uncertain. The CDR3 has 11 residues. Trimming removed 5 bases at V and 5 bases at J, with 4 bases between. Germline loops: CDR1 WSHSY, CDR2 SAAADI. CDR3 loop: CASSFDNEQFF. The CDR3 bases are TGCGCCAGCAGTTTCGACAATGAGCAGTTCTTC.

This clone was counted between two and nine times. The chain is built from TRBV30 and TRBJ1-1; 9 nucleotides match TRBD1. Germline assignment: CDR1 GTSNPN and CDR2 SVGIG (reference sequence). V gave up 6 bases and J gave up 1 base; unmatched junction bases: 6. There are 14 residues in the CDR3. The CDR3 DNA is TGTGCCTGTAAACAGGGGGCAACGAACACTGAAGCTTTCTTT. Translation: CACKQGATNTEAFF.

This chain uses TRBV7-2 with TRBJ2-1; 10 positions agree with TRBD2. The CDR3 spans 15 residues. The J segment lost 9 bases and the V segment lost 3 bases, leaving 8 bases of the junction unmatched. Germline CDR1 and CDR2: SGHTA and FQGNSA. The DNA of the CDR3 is TGTGCCAGCAGCTTCCTGAGCGGGAGGGCGGCTGAGCAGTTCTTC. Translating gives CASSFLSGRAAEQFF.

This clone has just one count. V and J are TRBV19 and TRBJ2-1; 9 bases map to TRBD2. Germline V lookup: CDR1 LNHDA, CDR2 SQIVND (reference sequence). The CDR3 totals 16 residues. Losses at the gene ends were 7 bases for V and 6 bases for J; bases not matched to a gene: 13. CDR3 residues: CASNRAGGRSVNEQFF. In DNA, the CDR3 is TGTGCCAGTAATCGAGCGGGAGGTCGATCGGTCAATGAGCAGTTCTTC.

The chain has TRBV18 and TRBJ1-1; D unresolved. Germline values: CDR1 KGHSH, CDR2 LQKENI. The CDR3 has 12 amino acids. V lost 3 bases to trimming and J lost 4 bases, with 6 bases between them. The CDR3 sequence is CASSPLVTEAFF. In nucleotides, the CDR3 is TGTGCCAGCTCACCTCTTGTCACTGAAGCTTTCTTT.

The CDR3 coding sequence is TGTGCCAGCAGCCCCGGACAGGGGCCCTCCTATGGCTACACCTTC. The encoded protein is CASSPGQGPSYGYTF. This sequence joins TRBV7-3 and TRBJ1-2; 9 nucleotides match TRBD1. V lost 5 bases to trimming and J lost 4 bases; unmatched junction nucleotides: 8. The CDR3 is 15 amino acids. In germline, CDR1 is SGHTA, CDR2 FQGTGA.